The clone carrying this T cell receptor beta chain has a count of ten or more. Antigen: not known. TCRdb fed the reads into MiXCR, producing one record per CDR3 protein. The sample yields approximately 500,000 distinct CDR3 sequences, approximately 15% seen once. V was trimmed by 4 bases and J by 1 base, leaving 19 bases between them. In germline, CDR1 is LNHDA, CDR2 SQIVND (reference sequence). CDR3 length: 17 residues. The data were taken from a study of T cell repertoires in cytomegalovirus infection. In the study overall: Signatures in public TCR beta sequences pointed to both CMV infection and matching HLA type. Study-level findings and limits: Individuals carrying CMV plus the relevant HLA were identified by cumulative frequency of public TCR beta families. Within the response measured ex vivo, HLA-C-restricted CMV-specific TCR beta clonotypes were dominant.

This TCR derives from a human donor in good health (CMV status not recorded). Some clones in this sample may be carry-over from other donors' samples. Sequencing used CD8+ T cells from PBMCs. V usage is TRBV19 and J usage is TRBJ1-1, with D perhaps TRBD1 (6 bases). CDR3: CASSTLLGGRENTEAFF. For the CDR3, the DNA is TGTGCCAGTAGTACCTTGCTGGGGGGCCGGGAGAACACTGAAGCTTTCTTT.